Given below is one TCR beta chain in context. The CDR3 has 18 amino acids. Losses at the gene ends were 3 bases for V and 3 bases for J; bases not matched to a gene: 7. The germline V gene encodes CDR1 LNHDA and CDR2 SQIVND (reference sequence). Source study methods: Quantification of nucleated cells was approximated via reference gene primer amplification. The data were produced by immunoSEQ multiplex PCR, yet TCRdb's version contains in-frame clones alone and is incomplete. D and trimming come from the DNA, and the V and J calls and clone size come from that table. The sample holds roughly 73,000 clones, around 83% seen once. The data were taken from a study of blood T cell repertoires in COVID-19. Study information: Specimens from acute and convalescent COVID-19 originated in the United States, Italy and Spain. PBMCs, B-cell-depleted T cells, or T cells provided the cDNA or gDNA that made up the material.

The chain employs TRBV19 and TRBJ2-3; 15 bases agree with TRBD2. Sequenced sample: peripheral blood. The sequence was obtained from a man between 65 and 79 years old with active COVID-19. The CDR3 DNA reads as TGTGCCAGTAGTATTACCGGACTAGCGGGAGGGCGGACAGATACGCAGTATTTT. Protein: CASSITGLAGGRTDTQYF.